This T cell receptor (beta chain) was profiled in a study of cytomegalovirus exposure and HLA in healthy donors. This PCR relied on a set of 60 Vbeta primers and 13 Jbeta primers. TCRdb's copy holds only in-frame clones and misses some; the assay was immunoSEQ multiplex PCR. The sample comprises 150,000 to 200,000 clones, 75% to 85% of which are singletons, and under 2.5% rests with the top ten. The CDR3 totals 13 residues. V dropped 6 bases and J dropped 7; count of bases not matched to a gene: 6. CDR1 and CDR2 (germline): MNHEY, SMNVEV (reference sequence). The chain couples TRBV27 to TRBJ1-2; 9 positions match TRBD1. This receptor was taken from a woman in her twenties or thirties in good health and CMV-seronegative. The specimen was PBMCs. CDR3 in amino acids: CASRVTGGSGYTF. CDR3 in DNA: TGTGCCAGCAGGGTTACAGGGGGCAGTGGCTACACCTTC.